These 32 T cell receptor beta chains originate from one sample sequenced in a study of breast tumors, draining lymph nodes, adjacent tissues (dated by TCRdb to about 2016). The library came from multiplex PCR. Data came from an Illumina HiSeq 2000. The public reads were quality trimmed at Q25 with fastp and then assembled into clones with MiXCR by TCRdb, keeping productive beta chains. Rows are combined by CDR3 protein, so each entry shows the most common genes and DNA. This sample comprises 20,000 to 25,000 distinct CDR3 sequences, 41% of them detected only once. Around a quarter of the sample goes to the ten largest clones. Material: breast tumor tissue. Receptor source: a female donor with breast cancer. Some clones in this sample may be carry-over from other donors' samples.

This chain uses TRBV24-1 with TRBJ2-7, with D unclear. V was trimmed by 2 bases and J by 7 bases, leaving 11 bases between them. Germline V lookup: CDR1 KGHDR, CDR2 SFDVKD. CDR3 length: 13 residues. The CDR3 DNA is TGTGCCACCAGTGATTCAACGCCCGGGGAGCAGTACTTC. Amino acid sequence: CATSDSTPGEQYF.

The genes are TRBV3-1 and TRBJ2-2, with TRBD1 as a possible D gene (6 bases). CDR3 length equals 17 residues. Germline CDR1 LGHDT, CDR2 YNNKEL (reference sequence). The germline V and J ends were trimmed by 2 bases and 0 bases, with 13 bases remaining between them. CDR3 loop: CASSQSTGTPNTGELFF. As DNA, the CDR3 is TGTGCCAGCAGCCAAAGTACCGGGACACCGAACACCGGGGAGCTGTTTTTT.

The chain is built from TRBV13 and TRBJ2-7, with 9 bases that match TRBD2. The length of the CDR3 is 13 residues. Germline V gene data show CDR1 as PRHDT and CDR2 as FYEKMQ (reference sequence). Trimming removed 5 bases from V and 7 bases from J; junction bases left unmatched: 6. The CDR3 DNA follows: TGTGCCAGCAGCGTGCGCGGGGGGGGTGAGCAGTACTTC. Translation gives CASSVRGGGEQYF.

The V and J genes are TRBV19 and TRBJ2-1; 8 bases line up with TRBD1. The V gene's germline CDR1 is LNHDA and CDR2 SQIVND (reference sequence). CDR3 length: 15 amino acids. The V and J ends lost 3 bases and 7 bases, in that order; junction bases with no gene match: 8. The CDR3 loop reads CASSIVQGALNEQFF. CDR3 DNA: TGTGCCAGTAGTATTGTGCAGGGGGCGTTGAATGAGCAGTTCTTC.

The CDR3 here is CASSVFFGGSPYNEQFF. The CDR3 DNA follows: TGTGCCAGCAGTGTCTTCTTCGGCGGGAGTCCCTACAATGAGCAGTTCTTC. V is TRBV6-6 and J is TRBJ2-1; 7 bases are shared with TRBD2. V was pared by 5 bases and J by 2 bases, with 12 bases of the junction left unmatched. In germline, CDR1 is MNHNY, CDR2 SVGAGI (reference sequence). The CDR3 is 17 amino acids.

This chain links TRBV20-1 with TRBJ1-5; D might be TRBD1 (6 bases). The V end was cut by 6 bases, the J end by 4 bases, with 16 bases between. This CDR3 contains 14 residues. The germline V gene has CDR1 DFQATT and CDR2 SNEGSKA (reference sequence). The CDR3 sequence is CSASSGDTNQPQHF. The CDR3 coding sequence is TGCAGTGCCAGTAGCGGGGACACAAATCAGCCCCAGCATTTT.

The chain joins TRBV6-4 to TRBJ2-6; D is unclear. Germline V CDR1 and CDR2: MRHNA, SNTAGT. The length of the CDR3 is 16 residues. Trimming left V 0 bases short and J 0 bases short, with 6 bases between. The CDR3 sequence is CASSDSLDSGANVLTF. As DNA, the CDR3 is TGTGCCAGCAGTGACTCGTTAGACTCTGGGGCCAACGTCCTGACTTTC.

This clonotype was seen a few times. The rearrangement joins TRBV2 to TRBJ1-5; 11 nucleotides agree with TRBD1. The CDR3 spans 13 residues. The V and J ends lost 7 bases and 5 bases, in that order; junction bases with no gene match: 1. The V gene's germline CDR1 is SNHLY and CDR2 FYNNEI. The CDR3 DNA sequence: TGTGCCAGCAAGGACAGGGGGCATCAGCCCCAGCATTTT. This encodes CASKDRGHQPQHF.

This clonotype was detected once. The gene calls are TRBV19 and TRBJ2-3, with no clear D. Per germline, CDR1 LNHDA and CDR2 SQIVND (reference sequence). The CDR3 contains 15 residues. V was shortened by 4 bases and J by 0 bases, with 11 bases between the two germline ends. The chain's CDR3 is CASSKGATSTDTQYF. Here the CDR3 DNA reads TGTGCCAGTAGTAAGGGCGCCACTAGCACAGATACGCAGTATTTT.

This clonotype appeared many times. V gene TRBV5-5 combines with J gene TRBJ2-7; possibly TRBD1 or TRBD2 for D (5 bases each). CDR1 is SGHKS, CDR2 YYEKEE, per germline (reference sequence). The CDR3 has 14 residues. Trimming pared 3 bases from V and 6 bases from J, leaving 16 bases between. For the CDR3, the DNA is TGTGCCAGCAGCTGGGGACGGGGCAGGGCCGAGCAGTACTTC. It yields the protein CASSWGRGRAEQYF.

Many counts were recorded for this clonotype. The chain uses TRBV6-6 and TRBJ2-7; TRBD2 might be the D (6 bases). The V gene lost 11 bases and the J gene lost 3 bases, with 14 bases spanning the gap. This CDR3 has 12 residues. Germline-derived CDR1 and CDR2 are MNHNY and SVGAGI (reference sequence). CDR3 sequence: CAASVTNYEQYF. In nucleotides, the CDR3 is TGTGCCGCTAGCGTCACGAACTACGAGCAGTACTTC.

This clonotype was recorded many times. V is TRBV19 and J is TRBJ2-7, with D possibly matching TRBD2 (6 bases). CDR3 length equals 15 residues. Deletions cut 5 bases from V and 2 bases from J, with 16 bases between. Germline CDR1 is LNHDA and CDR2 is SQIVND (reference sequence). DNA of the CDR3: TGTGCCAGTAGTGCCCGAGGAGCGGGTCCCTACGAGCAGTACTTC. The encoded protein is CASSARGAGPYEQYF.

The sample holds many counts of this clonotype. This chain links TRBV12-3 or TRBV12-4 with TRBJ2-5, with TRBD1 identical over 7 bases. After removal of 2 bases from V and 7 bases from J, the junction contained 10 bases not matched to a gene. This CDR3 region has 15 residues. As DNA, the CDR3 is TGTGCCAGCAGTTTAAAGGGGGCAGGGACCCCGACCCAGTACTTC. Its translation is CASSLKGAGTPTQYF.

The CDR3 loop reads CATSDPLRLAGTWNEQFF. The DNA of the CDR3 is TGTGCCACCAGTGATCCCCTTCGACTAGCGGGGACCTGGAATGAGCAGTTCTTC. The V gene is TRBV24-1, the J gene TRBJ2-1; 11 positions match TRBD2. Germline CDR1 and CDR2: KGHDR and SFDVKD. V dropped 3 bases and J dropped 7; count of bases not matched to a gene: 13. CDR3 length: 18 residues.

This clonotype occurred many times. V is TRBV7-2 and J is TRBJ2-2; D ambiguous. Germline lookup yields CDR1 SGHTA and CDR2 FQGNSA. There are 14 residues in the CDR3. V was clipped by 5 bases and J by 3 bases, with 10 bases between them. The CDR3 loop reads CASSHSADTGELFF. The CDR3 DNA sequence: TGTGCCAGCAGCCATTCGGCTGACACCGGGGAGCTGTTTTTT.

The genes are TRBV7-9 and TRBJ1-2, with D possibly TRBD1 on 6 matching bases. V gave up 4 bases and J gave up 2 bases, with 11 bases separating them. CDR1 and CDR2 (germline): SEHNR, FQNEAQ (reference sequence). The CDR3 is 14 residues long. Here the CDR3 reads CASSYSGANYGYTF. Here the CDR3 DNA reads TGTGCCAGCAGCTACTCAGGGGCCAACTATGGCTACACCTTC.

V and J are TRBV10-3 and TRBJ2-3; D not certain. Per germline, CDR1 ENHRY and CDR2 SYGVKD. V gave up 5 bases and J gave up 2 bases, with 11 bases separating them. This CDR3 contains 14 residues. In nucleotides, the CDR3 is TGTGCCATCAGTTCGGGCTCTTACACAGATACGCAGTATTTT. It translates to CAISSGSYTDTQYF.

The chain couples TRBV6-6 to TRBJ2-7; 7 bases map to TRBD1. Per the germline V gene, CDR1 is MNHNY and CDR2 is SVGAGI (reference sequence). The CDR3 consists of 14 residues. Trimming removed 4 bases from V and 3 bases from J; junction bases left unmatched: 6. The chain's CDR3 is CASSSPGQSYEQYF. In DNA, the CDR3 is TGTGCCAGCAGTTCTCCGGGACAGAGCTACGAGCAGTACTTC.

This clonotype was observed a few times. The chain has TRBV29-1 and TRBJ1-1, with D hard to call. This CDR3 is 12 amino acids long. V lost 6 bases and J 4 bases, leaving 12 bases between the germline ends. The germline V gene encodes CDR1 SQVTM and CDR2 ANQGSEA. The CDR3 here is CSVHSGITEAFF. CDR3 DNA: TGCAGCGTCCACAGCGGGATCACTGAAGCTTTCTTT.

This chain joins TRBV7-8 and TRBJ2-7; TRBD2 matches 7 bases. V was clipped by 4 bases and J by 2 bases; unmatched bases: 5. The CDR3 is made up of 14 amino acids. Germline V gene sequence: CDR1 SGHVS, CDR2 FQNEAQ. The CDR3 here is CASSSDAGAYEQYF. The CDR3 coding sequence is TGTGCCAGCAGCTCTGACGCGGGGGCCTACGAGCAGTACTTC.

This clonotype appeared many times. An end of the junction differs from the germline gene, which may be a read error. This chain uses TRBV7-3 with TRBJ1-2; 9 nucleotides align to TRBD1. Looked up from germline, CDR1 is SGHTA and CDR2 is FQGTGA. The CDR3 loop spans 15 amino acids. The CDR3 region has the DNA TGTGCCAGCAGCCCCGAGGGGACAGGGCATTTTGGCTACCCCTTC. Its protein is CASSPEGTGHFGYPF. Drawing the rest from reference TRBV7-3 and TRBJ1-2, the complete variable domain is GAGVSQTPSNKVTEKGKYVELRCDPISGHTALYWYRQSLGQGPEFLIYFQGTGAADDSGLPNDRFFAVRPEGSVSTLKIQRTERGDSAVYLCASSPEGTGHFGYPFGSGTRLTVV.

The gene calls are TRBV12-3 or TRBV12-4 and TRBJ2-1; 9 bases fit TRBD2. V was clipped by 6 bases and J by 2 bases; unmatched bases: 8. The CDR3 covers 16 residues. The CDR3 nucleotides are TGTGCCAGCAGCCCCACTAGCGGGCTGACCTACAATGAGCAGTTCTTC. Its protein product is CASSPTSGLTYNEQFF.

The chain joins TRBV10-1 to TRBJ1-2; no firm D call. CDR3 length: 13 residues. Germline assignment: CDR1 WNHNN and CDR2 SYGVQD (reference sequence). V was trimmed by 2 bases and J by 8 bases, leaving 12 bases between them. The CDR3 DNA follows: TGCGCCAGCAGTGAGGGAGGCCTAGGCGGCTACACCTTC. Its protein product is CASSEGGLGGYTF.

This chain joins TRBV6-2 or TRBV6-3 and TRBJ2-7; 14 bases are a match to TRBD2. CDR1 and CDR2 (germline): MNHEY, SVGEGT. The V and J ends lost 6 bases and 0 bases, in that order; junction bases with no gene match: 4. This CDR3 is 16 amino acids long. CDR3 DNA: TGTGCCAGCAGGCCCGGGACTAGCGGGAGCTCCTACGAGCAGTACTTC. Its translation: CASRPGTSGSSYEQYF.

By share of the sample, this clonotype is medium-sized. This sequence joins TRBV7-2 and TRBJ2-2; possibly TRBD1 for D (6 bases). The CDR3 runs to 17 residues. CDR1 is SGHTA and CDR2 is FQGNSA in the germline V gene. Trimming stripped 2 bases from V and 3 bases from J, with 16 bases between. The CDR3 coding sequence is TGTGCCAGCAGCTTACTGGCAGGGGCCCCTTACACCGGGGAGCTGTTTTTT. Its translation is CASSLLAGAPYTGELFF.

This clonotype was counted many times. V is TRBV12-3 or TRBV12-4 and J is TRBJ2-1; 11 bases map to TRBD2. The CDR3 is 15 residues long. V lost 7 bases to trimming and J lost 4 bases; unmatched junction nucleotides: 6. Written as DNA, the CDR3 is TGTGCCAGCAACGCGGGACTAGCGGTTTACAATGAGCAGTTCTTC. Protein sequence: CASNAGLAVYNEQFF.

This clonotype has only one observation. The chain uses TRBV12-3 or TRBV12-4 and TRBJ1-6, with 8 bases fitting TRBD1. The junction had 7 bases not matched to a gene; V was cut back by 3 bases and J by 6 bases. The CDR3 loop spans 16 amino acids. The CDR3 region is CASSFLQGAGNSPLHF. In DNA, the CDR3 is TGTGCCAGCAGTTTTTTGCAGGGGGCGGGTAATTCACCCCTCCACTTT.

This clonotype came up many times. The rearrangement joins TRBV13 to TRBJ2-7, with 7 bases identical to TRBD1. The CDR3 is made up of 14 amino acids. J gave up 6 bases and V 0 bases, and 5 bases lay outside the gene matches. Per the germline V gene, CDR1 is PRHDT and CDR2 is FYEKMQ (reference sequence). Here the CDR3 DNA reads TGTGCCAGCAGCTTAGGGCAGGGGGTCGGCGAGCAGTACTTC. This encodes CASSLGQGVGEQYF. The full variable domain, its missing parts supplied by reference TRBV13 and TRBJ2-7, is AAGVIQSPRHLIKEKRETATLKCYPIPRHDTVYWYQQGPGQDPQFLISFYEKMQSDKGSIPDRFSAQQFSDYHSELNMSSLELGDSALYFCASSLGQGVGEQYFGPGTRLTVT.

This clonotype was observed many times. V usage is TRBV7-8 and J usage is TRBJ1-6; a weak D match, TRBD1 (6 bases). The CDR3 is 16 residues long. Looked up from germline, CDR1 is SGHVS and CDR2 is FQNEAQ. Trimming left V 6 bases short and J 10 bases short, with 22 bases between. The CDR3 loop reads CASRRGGARSISPLHF. Here the CDR3 DNA reads TGTGCCAGCAGGAGGGGGGGCGCGCGTTCAATCTCACCCCTCCACTTT.

This chain joins TRBV24-1 and TRBJ1-2, with 7 bases lining up with TRBD1. V was pared by 3 bases and J by 7 bases, with 10 bases of the junction left unmatched. This CDR3 has 15 residues. Germline V gene sequence: CDR1 KGHDR, CDR2 SFDVKD. The DNA of the CDR3 is TGTGCCACCAGTGATGGAACGACAGGGAGATTTGGCTACACCTTC. Its protein product is CATSDGTTGRFGYTF.

This clonotype occurred many times. V usage is TRBV19 and J usage is TRBJ2-1; 9 positions agree with TRBD2. V lost 2 bases and J lost 0; bases outside the gene matches: 5. The germline V gene encodes CDR1 LNHDA and CDR2 SQIVND (reference sequence). The CDR3 totals 17 residues. The CDR3 protein is CASSINLAGSSYNEQFF. The CDR3 nucleotides are TGTGCCAGTAGTATAAATCTAGCGGGGAGCTCCTACAATGAGCAGTTCTTC.

This clonotype occurred many times. A much larger clone differs by one base, so this may be a read error. The V gene is TRBV20-1, the J gene TRBJ2-7; D may correspond to TRBD1 or TRBD2 (5 bases each). Trimming removed 4 bases at V and 6 bases at J, with 19 bases between. The CDR3 is 14 amino acids. Looked up from germline, CDR1 is DFQATT and CDR2 is SNEGSKA (reference sequence). As DNA, the CDR3 is TGCAGTGCTACCCCGCCGGGACCGAACTCCGAGCAGTACTTC. It translates to CSATPPGPNSEQYF.